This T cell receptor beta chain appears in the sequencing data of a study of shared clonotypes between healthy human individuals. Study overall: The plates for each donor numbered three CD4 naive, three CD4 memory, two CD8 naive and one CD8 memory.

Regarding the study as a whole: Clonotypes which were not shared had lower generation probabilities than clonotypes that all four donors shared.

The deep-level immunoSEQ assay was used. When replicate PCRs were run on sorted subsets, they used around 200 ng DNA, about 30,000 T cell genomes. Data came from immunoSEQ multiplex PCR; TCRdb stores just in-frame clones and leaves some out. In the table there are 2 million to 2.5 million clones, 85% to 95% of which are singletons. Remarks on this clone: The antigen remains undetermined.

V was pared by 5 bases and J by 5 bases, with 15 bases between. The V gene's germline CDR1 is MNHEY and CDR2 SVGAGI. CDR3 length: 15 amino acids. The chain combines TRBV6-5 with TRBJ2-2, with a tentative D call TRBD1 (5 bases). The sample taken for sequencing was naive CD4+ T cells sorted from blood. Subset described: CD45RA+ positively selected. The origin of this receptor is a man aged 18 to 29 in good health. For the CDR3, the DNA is TGTGCCAGCAGTCGTCATTTAAAGGGGACCGGGGAGCTGTTTTTT. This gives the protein CASSRHLKGTGELFF.